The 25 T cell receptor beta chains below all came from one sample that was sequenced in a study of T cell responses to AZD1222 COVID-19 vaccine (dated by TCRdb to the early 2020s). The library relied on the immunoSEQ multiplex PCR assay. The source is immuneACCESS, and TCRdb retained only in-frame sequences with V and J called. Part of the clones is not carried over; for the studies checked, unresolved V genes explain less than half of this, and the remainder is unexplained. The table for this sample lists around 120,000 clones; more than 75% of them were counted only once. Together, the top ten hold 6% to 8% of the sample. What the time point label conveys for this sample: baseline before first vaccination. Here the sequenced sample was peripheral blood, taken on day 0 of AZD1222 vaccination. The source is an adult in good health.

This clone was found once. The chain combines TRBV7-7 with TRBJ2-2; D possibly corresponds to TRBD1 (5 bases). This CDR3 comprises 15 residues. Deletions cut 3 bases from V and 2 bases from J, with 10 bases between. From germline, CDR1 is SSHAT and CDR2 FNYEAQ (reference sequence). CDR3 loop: CASSFLGPNTGELFF. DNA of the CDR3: TGTGCCAGCAGCTTCTTGGGGCCAAACACCGGGGAGCTGTTTTTT.

In nucleotides, the CDR3 is TGCGCCAGCAGCCAAGGGCCCGCGGGGTGGAGGGAGACCCAGTACTTC. Its translation: CASSQGPAGWRETQYF. The gene calls are TRBV4-1 and TRBJ2-5; tentative D call: TRBD2 (6 bases). The CDR3 sequence is 16 residues long. Trimming removed 1 base at V and 5 bases at J, with 17 bases between. Germline-derived CDR1 and CDR2 are MGHRA and YSYEKL.

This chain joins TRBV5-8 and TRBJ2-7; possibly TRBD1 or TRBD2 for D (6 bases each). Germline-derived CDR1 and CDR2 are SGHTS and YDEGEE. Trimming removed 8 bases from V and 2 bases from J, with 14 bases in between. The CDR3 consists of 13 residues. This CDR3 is CARTKGGPYEQYF. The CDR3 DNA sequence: TGTGCCAGGACGAAGGGGGGACCCTACGAGCAGTACTTC.

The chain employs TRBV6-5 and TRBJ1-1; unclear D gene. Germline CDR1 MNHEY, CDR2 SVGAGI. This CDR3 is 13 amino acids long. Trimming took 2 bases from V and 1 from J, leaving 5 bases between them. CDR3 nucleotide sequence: TGTGCCAGCAGTTACCAAAGGAACACTGAAGCTTTCTTT. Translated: CASSYQRNTEAFF.

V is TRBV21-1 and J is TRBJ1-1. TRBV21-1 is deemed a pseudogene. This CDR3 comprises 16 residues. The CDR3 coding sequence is TGTGCCAGCAGCAAAGTCCTACGGTACGGGAACACTGAAGCTTTCTTT. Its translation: CASSKVLRYGNTEAFF.

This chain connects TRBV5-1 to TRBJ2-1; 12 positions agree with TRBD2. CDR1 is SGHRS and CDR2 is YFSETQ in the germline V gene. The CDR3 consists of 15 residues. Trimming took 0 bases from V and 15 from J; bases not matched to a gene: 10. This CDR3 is CASSLGPSGREAGFF. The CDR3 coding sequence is TGCGCCAGCAGCTTGGGGCCTAGCGGGAGGGAGGCCGGGTTCTTC.

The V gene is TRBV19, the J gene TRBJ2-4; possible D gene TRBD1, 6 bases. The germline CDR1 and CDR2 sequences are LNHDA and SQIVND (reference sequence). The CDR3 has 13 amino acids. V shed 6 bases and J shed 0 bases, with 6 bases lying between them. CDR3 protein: CASSRGAKNIQYF. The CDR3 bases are TGTGCCAGTAGCAGGGGAGCCAAAAACATTCAGTACTTC.

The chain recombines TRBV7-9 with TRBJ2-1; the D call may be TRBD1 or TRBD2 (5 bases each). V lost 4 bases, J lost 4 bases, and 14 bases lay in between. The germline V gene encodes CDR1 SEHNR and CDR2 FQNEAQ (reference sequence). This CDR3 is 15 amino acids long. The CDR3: CASSWTGTRYNEQFF. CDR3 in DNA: TGTGCCAGCAGCTGGACCGGGACCAGGTACAATGAGCAGTTCTTC.

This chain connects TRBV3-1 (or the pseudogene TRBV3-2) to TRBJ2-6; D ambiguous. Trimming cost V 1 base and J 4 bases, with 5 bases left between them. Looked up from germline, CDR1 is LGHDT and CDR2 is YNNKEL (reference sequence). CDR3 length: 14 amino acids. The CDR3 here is CASSQGAGANVLTF. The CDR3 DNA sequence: TGTGCCAGCAGCCAAGGTGCCGGGGCCAACGTCCTGACTTTC.

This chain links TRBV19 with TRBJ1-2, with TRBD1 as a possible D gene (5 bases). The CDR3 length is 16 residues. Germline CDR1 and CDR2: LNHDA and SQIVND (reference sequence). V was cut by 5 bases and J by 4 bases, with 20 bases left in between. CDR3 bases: TGTGCCAGTAGTTTCTTCCGGGACTCCTCGAGCTATGGCTACACCTTC. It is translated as CASSFFRDSSSYGYTF.

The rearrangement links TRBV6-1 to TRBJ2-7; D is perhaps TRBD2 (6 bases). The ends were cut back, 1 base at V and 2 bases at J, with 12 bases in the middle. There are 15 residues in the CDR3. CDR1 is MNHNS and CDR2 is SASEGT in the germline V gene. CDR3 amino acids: CASSEVASEPYEQYF. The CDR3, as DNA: TGTGCCAGCAGTGAAGTAGCTAGCGAACCCTACGAGCAGTACTTC.

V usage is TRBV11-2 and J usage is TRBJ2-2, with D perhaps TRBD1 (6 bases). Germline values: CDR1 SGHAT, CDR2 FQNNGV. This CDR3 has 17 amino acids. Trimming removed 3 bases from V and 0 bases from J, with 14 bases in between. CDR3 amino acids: CASSFSMSGANTGELFF. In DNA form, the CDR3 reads TGTGCCAGCAGCTTCTCGATGTCAGGGGCGAACACCGGGGAGCTGTTTTTT.

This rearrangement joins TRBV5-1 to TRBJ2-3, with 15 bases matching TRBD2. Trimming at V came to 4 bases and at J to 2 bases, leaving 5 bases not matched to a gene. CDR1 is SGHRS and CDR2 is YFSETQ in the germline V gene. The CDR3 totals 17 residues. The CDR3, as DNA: TGCGCCAGCAGCACAGGACTAGCGGGAGGGAACACAGATACGCAGTATTTT. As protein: CASSTGLAGGNTDTQYF.

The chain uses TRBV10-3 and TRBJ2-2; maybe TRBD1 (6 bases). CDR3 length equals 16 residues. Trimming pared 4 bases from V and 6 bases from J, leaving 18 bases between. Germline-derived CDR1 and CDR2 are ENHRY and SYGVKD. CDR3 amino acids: CAISGARDRRAGELFF. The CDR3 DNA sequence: TGTGCCATCAGTGGGGCGAGAGACAGGCGAGCCGGGGAGCTGTTTTTT.

In DNA, the CDR3 is TGCAGCGTCAAGCCTGACACTAGGAGGGACACTGAAGCTTTCTTT. It translates to CSVKPDTRRDTEAFF. The V and J genes are TRBV29-1 and TRBJ1-1; unclear D gene. This CDR3 has 15 amino acids. The V gene lost 6 bases and the J gene lost 3 bases, with 20 bases spanning the gap. Germline CDR1 reads SQVTM; CDR2 reads ANQGSEA.

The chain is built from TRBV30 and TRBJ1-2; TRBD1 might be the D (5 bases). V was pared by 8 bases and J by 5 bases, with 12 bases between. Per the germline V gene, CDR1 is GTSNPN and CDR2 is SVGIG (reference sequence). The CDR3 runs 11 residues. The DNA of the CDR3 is TGTGCCAAAGGGGCTGTATATGGCTACACCTTC. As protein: CAKGAVYGYTF. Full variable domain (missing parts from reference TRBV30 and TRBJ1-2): SQTIHQWPATLVQPVGSPLSLECTVEGTSNPNLYWYRQAAGRGLQLLFYSVGIGQISSEVPQNLSASRPQDRQFILSSKKLLLSDSGFYLCAKGAVYGYTFGSGTRLTVV.

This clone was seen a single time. CDR3 DNA sequence: TGTGCCAGCAGTTTATGGGAGGAATCTAATGAAAAACTGTTTTTT. Amino acids: CASSLWEESNEKLFF. The chain couples TRBV28 to TRBJ1-4, with D unresolved. V shed 0 bases and J shed 3 bases, with 8 bases lying between them. The CDR3 totals 15 residues. Germline CDR1 MDHEN, CDR2 SYDVKM.

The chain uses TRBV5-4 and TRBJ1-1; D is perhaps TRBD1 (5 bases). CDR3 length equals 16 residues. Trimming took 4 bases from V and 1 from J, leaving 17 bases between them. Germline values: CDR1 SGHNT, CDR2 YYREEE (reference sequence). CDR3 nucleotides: TGTGCCAGCAGCCCCCTCGGGGGGGGTCCGAACACTGAAGCTTTCTTT. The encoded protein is CASSPLGGGPNTEAFF.

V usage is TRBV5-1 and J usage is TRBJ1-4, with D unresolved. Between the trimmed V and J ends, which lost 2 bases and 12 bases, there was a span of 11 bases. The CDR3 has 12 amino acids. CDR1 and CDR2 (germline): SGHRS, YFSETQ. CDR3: CASSFNEGELFF. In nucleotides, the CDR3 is TGCGCCAGCAGCTTTAATGAAGGCGAACTGTTTTTT.

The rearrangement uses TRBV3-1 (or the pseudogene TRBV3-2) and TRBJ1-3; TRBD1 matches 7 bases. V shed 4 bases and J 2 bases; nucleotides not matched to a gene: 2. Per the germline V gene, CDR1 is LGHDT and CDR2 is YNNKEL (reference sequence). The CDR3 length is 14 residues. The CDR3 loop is CASSRQGTGNTIYF. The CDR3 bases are TGTGCCAGCAGCCGACAGGGTACTGGAAACACCATATATTTT.

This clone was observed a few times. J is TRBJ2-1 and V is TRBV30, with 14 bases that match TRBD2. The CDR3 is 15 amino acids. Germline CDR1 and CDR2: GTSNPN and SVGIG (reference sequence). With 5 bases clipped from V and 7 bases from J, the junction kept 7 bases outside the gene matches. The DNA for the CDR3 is TGTGCCTGGGGGGGGACTAGCGGGAGTGAGAATGAGCAGTTCTTC. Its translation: CAWGGTSGSENEQFF. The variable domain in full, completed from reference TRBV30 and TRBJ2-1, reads SQTIHQWPATLVQPVGSPLSLECTVEGTSNPNLYWYRQAAGRGLQLLFYSVGIGQISSEVPQNLSASRPQDRQFILSSKKLLLSDSGFYLCAWGGTSGSENEQFFGPGTRLTVL.

In nucleotides, the CDR3 is TGTGCCAGCAGCGTAGAGGTCAGCAGCCATTCACCCCTCCACTTT. This gives the protein CASSVEVSSHSPLHF. The chain uses TRBV9 and TRBJ1-6; D uncertain. Deletions cut 0 bases from V and 8 bases from J, with 12 bases between. Per germline, CDR1 SGDLS and CDR2 YYNGEE. The CDR3 sequence is 15 residues long.

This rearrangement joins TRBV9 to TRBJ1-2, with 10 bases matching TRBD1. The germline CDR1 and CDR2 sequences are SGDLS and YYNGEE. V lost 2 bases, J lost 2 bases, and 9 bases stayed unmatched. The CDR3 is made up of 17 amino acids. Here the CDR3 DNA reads TGTGCCAGCAGCGTCACGGGACAGGGGATCCCGAACTATGGCTACACCTTC. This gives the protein CASSVTGQGIPNYGYTF.

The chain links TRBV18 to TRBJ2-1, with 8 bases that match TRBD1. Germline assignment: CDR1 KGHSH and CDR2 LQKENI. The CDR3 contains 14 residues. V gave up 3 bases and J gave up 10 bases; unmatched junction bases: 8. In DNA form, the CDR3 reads TGTGCCAGCTCACCCGCCAGGACAGGGCACGAGCAGTTCTTC. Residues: CASSPARTGHEQFF.

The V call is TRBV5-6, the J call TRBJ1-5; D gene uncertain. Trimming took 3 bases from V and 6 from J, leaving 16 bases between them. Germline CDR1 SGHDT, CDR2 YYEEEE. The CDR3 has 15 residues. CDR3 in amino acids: CASSSLTVPGQPQHF. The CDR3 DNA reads TGTGCCAGCAGCTCACTTACAGTGCCGGGTCAGCCCCAGCATTTT. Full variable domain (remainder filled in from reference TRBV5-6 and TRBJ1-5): DAGVTQSPTHLIKTRGQQVTLRCSPKSGHDTVSWYQQALGQGPQFIFQYYEEEERQRGNFPDRFSGHQFPNYSSELNVNALLLGDSALYLCASSSLTVPGQPQHFGDGTRLSIL.